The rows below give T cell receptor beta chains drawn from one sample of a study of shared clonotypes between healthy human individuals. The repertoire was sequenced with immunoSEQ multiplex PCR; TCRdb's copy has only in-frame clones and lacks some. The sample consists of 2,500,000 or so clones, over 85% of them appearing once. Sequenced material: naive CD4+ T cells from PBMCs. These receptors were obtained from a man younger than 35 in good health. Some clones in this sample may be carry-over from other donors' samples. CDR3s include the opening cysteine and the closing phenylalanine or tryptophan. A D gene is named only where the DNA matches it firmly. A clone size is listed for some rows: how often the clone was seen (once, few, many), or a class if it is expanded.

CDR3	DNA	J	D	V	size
CASSLEVTDSGYTF	TGTGCCAGCAGCTTAGAGGTGACAGATAGTGGCTACACCTTC	TRBJ1-2	NA	TRBV7-2	NA
CASSVPGLASKNIQYF	TGTGCCAGCAGTGTCCCGGGACTAGCTTCCAAAAACATTCAGTACTTC	TRBJ2-4	TRBD2	TRBV28	NA
CASSGAALRGTQYF	TGTGCCAGTAGCGGAGCGGCCCTTAGGGGGACCCAGTACTTC	TRBJ2-5	NA	TRBV19	NA
CAWNGDRGEKLFF	TGTGCCTGGAACGGGGACAGAGGAGAAAAACTGTTTTTT	TRBJ1-4	TRBD1	TRBV30	NA
CASSLVVTGELFF	TGCGCCAGCAGCTTAGTGGTCACCGGGGAGCTGTTTTTT	TRBJ2-2	NA	TRBV5-1	NA
CASSYLGTRAGEQYF	TGTGCCAGCAGTTATCTGGGGACTAGGGCCGGGGAGCAGTACTTC	TRBJ2-7	TRBD2	TRBV6-5	NA
CASSLFRSRSDIQYF	TGTGCCAGCAGTTTATTCCGGTCCCGGAGTGACATTCAGTACTTC	TRBJ2-4	NA	TRBV28	NA
CASSIRDGNTEAFF	TGCGCCAGCAGCATCCGGGACGGGAACACTGAAGCTTTCTTT	TRBJ1-1	NA	TRBV5-1	NA
CASSSLTAQALGYTF	TGTGCCAGTAGTTCCCTGACCGCCCAGGCGTTAGGCTACACCTTC	TRBJ1-2	NA	TRBV19	NA
CASSLRGSGVGEKLFF	TGTGCCAGCAGCCTAAGGGGGTCCGGGGTAGGCGAAAAACTGTTTTTT	TRBJ1-4	NA	TRBV5-8	NA
CASRKGPNLSYEQYF	TGTGCTAGCCGTAAGGGGCCAAACCTCTCCTACGAGCAGTACTTC	TRBJ2-7	NA	TRBV27	NA
CASTLPAVPIGYTF	TGTGCCAGCACCCTACCGGCGGTCCCTATTGGCTACACCTTC	TRBJ1-2	NA	TRBV28	NA
CASEPSGASYNEQFF	TGTGCCAGCGAACCTAGCGGGGCTTCCTACAATGAGCAGTTCTTC	TRBJ2-1	TRBD2	TRBV2	NA
CASRDDSSYEQYF	TGTGCCAGCCGGGACGACAGCTCCTACGAGCAGTACTTC	TRBJ2-7	NA	TRBV2	NA
CASSLDKGPLGTQYF	TGCGCCAGCAGCTTGGATAAAGGACCACTGGGGACCCAGTACTTC	TRBJ2-5	NA	TRBV5-1	NA
CAISEVANTEAFF	TGTGCCATCAGTGAGGTCGCGAACACTGAAGCTTTCTTT	TRBJ1-1	NA	TRBV10-3	few
CASSFSTGELFF	TGTGCCAGCAGCTTTAGCACCGGGGAGCTGTTTTTT	TRBJ2-2	NA	TRBV11-2	NA
CASSPGQGQKGITDTQYF	TGTGCCAGCAGCCCAGGACAGGGCCAAAAAGGGATCACAGATACGCAGTATTTT	TRBJ2-3	TRBD1	TRBV28	NA
CASSLGGPGTGELFF	TGTGCCAGCAGCTTGGGAGGGCCGGGCACCGGGGAGCTGTTTTTT	TRBJ2-2	TRBD2	TRBV11-3	NA
CAWSLWRQTNTEAFF	TGTGCCTGGAGTTTATGGAGACAAACGAACACTGAAGCTTTCTTT	TRBJ1-1	NA	TRBV30	few
CASSLLAGYEQYF	TGTGCCAGCAGTTTGCTAGCGGGATACGAGCAGTACTTC	TRBJ2-7	TRBD2	TRBV6-5	NA
CASSHLDREQETQYF	TGTGCCAGCAGCCACCTGGACAGGGAGCAAGAGACCCAGTACTTC	TRBJ2-5	TRBD1	TRBV14	NA
CASSQDLGAARGTGGYGYTF	TGCGCCAGCAGCCAAGATCTAGGGGCGGCGAGAGGGACGGGTGGATATGGCTACACCTTC	TRBJ1-2	NA	TRBV4-3	NA
CASSPAGTDYEQYF	TGTGCCAGCAGTCCCGCCGGGACAGACTACGAGCAGTACTTC	TRBJ2-7	TRBD1	TRBV28	NA
CATSRDHRRTGREQYF	TGTGCCACCAGCAGAGATCACCGGAGGACAGGGCGGGAGCAGTACTTC	TRBJ2-7	TRBD1	TRBV15	NA
CASSRAGSNTGELFF	TGTGCCAGTAGTAGGGCGGGGTCGAACACCGGGGAGCTGTTTTTT	TRBJ2-2	NA	TRBV19	NA
CASLQGGTEAFF	TGTGCCAGCCTACAGGGGGGTACTGAAGCTTTCTTT	TRBJ1-1	TRBD1	TRBV19	NA
CASSWGGSRLNEQFF	TGTGCCAGCAGTTGGGGAGGGAGTAGGCTCAATGAGCAGTTCTTC	TRBJ2-1	TRBD2	TRBV11-2	NA